This TCR beta chain was sequenced during a study of T cells after yellow fever vaccination. About this clonotype: Its antigen is not known.

General study results and limits: Among primary-vaccination clones, most reappeared after the booster, at 96% for CD4 and around 91% for CD8.

Production of TCR cDNA was by 5'RACE template switching, which also added a universal primer site and UMIs. MiXCR was run by TCRdb on the 5' RACE reads, yielding one entry per CDR3 protein. The table lists some 400,000 distinct CDR3 sequences, roughly 20% of them singletons. V lost 5 bases and J 4 bases, leaving 11 bases between the germline ends. Germline values: CDR1 SGHAT, CDR2 FQNNGV. The CDR3 length is 13 residues. V usage is TRBV11-2 and J usage is TRBJ1-2; D may be TRBD1 (5 bases). This clonotype was obtained from a man younger than 30 who received the YFV17D yellow fever vaccine. Sequences were derived from PBMCs, sampled before the yellow fever booster vaccination. DNA of the CDR3: TGTGCCAGCAGCCCCGCAGGGCGCTATGGCTACACCTTC. Translated: CASSPAGRYGYTF.